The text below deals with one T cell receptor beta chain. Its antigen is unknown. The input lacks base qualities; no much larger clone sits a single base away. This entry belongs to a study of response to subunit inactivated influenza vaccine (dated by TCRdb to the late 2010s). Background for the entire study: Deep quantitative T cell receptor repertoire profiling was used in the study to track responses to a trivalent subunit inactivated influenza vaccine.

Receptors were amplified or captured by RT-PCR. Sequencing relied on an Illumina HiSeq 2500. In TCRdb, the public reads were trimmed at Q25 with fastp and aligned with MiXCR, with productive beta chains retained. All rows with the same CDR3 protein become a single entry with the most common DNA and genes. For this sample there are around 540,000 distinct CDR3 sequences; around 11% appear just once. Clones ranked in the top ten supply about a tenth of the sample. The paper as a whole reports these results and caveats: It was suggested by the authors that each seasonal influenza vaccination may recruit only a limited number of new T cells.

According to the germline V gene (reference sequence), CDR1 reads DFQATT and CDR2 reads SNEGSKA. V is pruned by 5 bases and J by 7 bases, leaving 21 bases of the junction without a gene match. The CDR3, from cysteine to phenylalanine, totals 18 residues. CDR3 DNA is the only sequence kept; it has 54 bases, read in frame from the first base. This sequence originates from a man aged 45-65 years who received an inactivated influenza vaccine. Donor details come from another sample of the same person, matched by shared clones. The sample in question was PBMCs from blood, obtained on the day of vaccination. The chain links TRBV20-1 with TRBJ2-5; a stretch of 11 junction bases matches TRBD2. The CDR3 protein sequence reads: CSARAYSSGRTPIGTQYF. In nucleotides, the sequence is TGCAGTGCTCGCGCCTACTCTAGCGGGAGGACCCCGATAGGGACCCAGTACTTC.